The 3 T cell receptor beta chains below were found in one sample sequenced in a study of T cell responses to AZD1222 COVID-19 vaccine. Generated by immunoSEQ multiplex PCR, the TCRdb table keeps only in-frame clones and is missing some. The profile shows 150,000 to 200,000 clones, 88% of them singletons. Specimen: peripheral blood, collected 28 days after the second AZD1222 dose. These receptors were obtained from an adult who received the AZD1222 COVID-19 vaccine.

This clone was recorded a few times. The chain uses TRBV19 and TRBJ1-1, with D unclear. The V and J ends lost 2 bases and 7 bases respectively, with 8 bases between them. Germline assignment: CDR1 LNHDA and CDR2 SQIVND (reference sequence). This CDR3 region has 12 residues. CDR3 region: CASSIRGSEAFF. The CDR3 DNA reads TGTGCCAGTAGTATAAGAGGGAGTGAAGCTTTCTTT.

The chain employs TRBV6-6 and TRBJ1-1; no definite D call. Germline V gene lookup returns CDR1 MNHNY and CDR2 SVGAGI (reference sequence). V was clipped by 6 bases and J by 0 bases, with 11 bases between them. The CDR3 is 14 amino acids. The CDR3 DNA is TGTGCCAGCAGCCTCTTAGGCATGAACACTGAAGCTTTCTTT. Its protein product is CASSLLGMNTEAFF.

The chain has TRBV9 and TRBJ2-7; D is possibly TRBD1 (5 bases). CDR3 size: 15 residues. The V gene lost 0 bases and the J gene lost 0 bases, with 10 bases spanning the gap. CDR1 is SGDLS, CDR2 YYNGEE, per germline. The CDR3 loop is CASSVGPQGSYEQYF. The DNA of the CDR3 is TGTGCCAGCAGCGTAGGGCCCCAGGGCTCCTACGAGCAGTACTTC.